This T cell receptor (beta chain) is drawn from a study of OX40 agonist ivuxolimab in advanced cancers. The study, taken as a whole, reports: Compared with CD4+, CD8+ T cells on average had more expanded clones.

Details on this clone: The antigen remains undetermined.

CDR1 is ENHRY, CDR2 SYGVKD, per germline. Trimming shortened V by 6 bases and J by 5 bases, and 8 bases separated the two germline ends. This CDR3 has 11 amino acids. The table came from immunoSEQ multiplex PCR; TCRdb's copy has only in-frame clones and leaves some out. The sample lists approximately 60,000 clones, roughly 90% occurring once. The clonotype originates from an adult with an advanced solid tumor such as melanoma, head and neck, liver or kidney cancer. This rearrangement joins TRBV10-3 to TRBJ2-7, with D unresolved. Sequenced material: CD4+ or CD8+ T cells sorted from blood, taken in a trial of the OX40 agonist ivuxolimab. The CDR3 is CAIRNNDEQYV. CDR3 sequence (DNA): TGTGCCATCAGGAATAATGACGAGCAGTACGTC.